A single T cell receptor (beta chain) is shown here with its context. No antigen is known for it. This record comes from a study of CD8 T cells in ankylosing spondylitis. Each CDR3 protein is one row after TCRdb ran MiXCR on the 5' RACE reads. The table includes 700,000 or so distinct CDR3 sequences, roughly 19% detected once. The study, taken as a whole, reports: Within ankylosing spondylitis blood, a TCR beta motif made up of several highly homologous variants appeared to be characteristic. Disease-linked clones reportedly showed significant enrichment in matched ankylosing spondylitis synovial fluid.

Sequencing input: blood, either unsorted or a sorted T cell fraction (not recorded which). The sequence came from a male donor with ankylosing spondylitis.

CDR3: CASSDPRTEQFF. CDR3 coding DNA: TGTGCCAGCAGTGACCCGAGGACTGAGCAGTTCTTC. The V call is TRBV25-1, the J call TRBJ2-1; D gene unclear. CDR1 MGHDK and CDR2 SYGVNS come from the germline V gene. V dropped 3 bases and J dropped 9 bases, with 9 bases sitting between them. The CDR3 loop spans 12 amino acids.